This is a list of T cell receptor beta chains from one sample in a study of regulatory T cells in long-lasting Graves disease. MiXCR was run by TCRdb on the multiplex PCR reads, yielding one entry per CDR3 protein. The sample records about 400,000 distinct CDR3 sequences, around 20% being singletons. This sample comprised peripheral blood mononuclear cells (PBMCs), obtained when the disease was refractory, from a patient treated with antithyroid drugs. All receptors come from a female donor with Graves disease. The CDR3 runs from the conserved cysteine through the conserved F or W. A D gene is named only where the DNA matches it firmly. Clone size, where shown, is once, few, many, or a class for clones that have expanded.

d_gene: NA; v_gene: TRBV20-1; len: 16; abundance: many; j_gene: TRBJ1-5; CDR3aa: CSAQGWGGAPNQPQHF; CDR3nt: TGCAGTGCTCAAGGCTGGGGTGGAGCCCCCAATCAGCCCCAGCATTTT
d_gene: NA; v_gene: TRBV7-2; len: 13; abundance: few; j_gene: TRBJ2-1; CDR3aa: CASSPQGGDEQFF; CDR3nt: TGTGCCAGCAGCCCACAGGGCGGGGATGAGCAGTTCTTC
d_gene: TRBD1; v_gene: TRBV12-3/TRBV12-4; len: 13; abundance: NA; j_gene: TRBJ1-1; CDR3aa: CARYQGEDTEAFF; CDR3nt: TGTGCCAGATACCAGGGGGAAGATACTGAAGCTTTCTTT
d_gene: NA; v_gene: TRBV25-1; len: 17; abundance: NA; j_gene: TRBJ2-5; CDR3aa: CASSEYSAGEWKETQYF; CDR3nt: TGTGCCAGCAGTGAATATTCAGCAGGGGAATGGAAAGAGACCCAGTACTTC
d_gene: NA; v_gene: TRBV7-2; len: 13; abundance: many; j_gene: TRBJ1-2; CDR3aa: CASSFGTAYGYTF; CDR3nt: TGTGCCAGCAGTTTTGGGACTGCGTATGGCTACACCTTC
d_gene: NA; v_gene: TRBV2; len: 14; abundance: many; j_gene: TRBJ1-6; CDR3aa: CASIWQGGNSPLHF; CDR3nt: TGTGCCAGCATTTGGCAGGGAGGGAATTCACCCCTCCACTTT
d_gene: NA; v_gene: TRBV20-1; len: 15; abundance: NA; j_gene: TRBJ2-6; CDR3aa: CSARGGVSGANVLTF; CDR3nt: TGCAGTGCTAGAGGGGGGGTATCTGGGGCCAACGTCCTGACTTTC
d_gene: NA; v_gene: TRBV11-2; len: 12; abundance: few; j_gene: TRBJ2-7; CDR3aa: CASRKGVYEQYF; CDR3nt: TGTGCCAGTCGGAAGGGAGTTTACGAGCAGTACTTC
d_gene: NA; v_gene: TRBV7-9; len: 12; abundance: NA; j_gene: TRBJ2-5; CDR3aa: CASRLSQETQYF; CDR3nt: TGTGCCAGCAGACTGTCCCAAGAGACCCAGTACTTC
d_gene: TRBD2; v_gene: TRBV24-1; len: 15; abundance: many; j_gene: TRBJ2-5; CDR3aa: CATMAWEGGKETQYF; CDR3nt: TGTGCCACCATGGCTTGGGAGGGTGGAAAGGAGACCCAGTACTTC
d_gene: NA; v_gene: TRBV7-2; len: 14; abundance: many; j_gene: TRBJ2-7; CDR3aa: CASSPYLGGYEQYF; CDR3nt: TGTGCCAGCAGCCCTTACCTAGGGGGCTACGAGCAGTACTTC
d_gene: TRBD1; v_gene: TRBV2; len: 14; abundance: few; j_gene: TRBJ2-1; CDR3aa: CASNPQGAFNEQFF; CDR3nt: TGTGCCAGCAACCCGCAGGGGGCATTCAATGAGCAGTTCTTC
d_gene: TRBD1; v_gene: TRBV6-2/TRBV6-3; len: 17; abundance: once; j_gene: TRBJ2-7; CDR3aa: CASSYPRDRALTYEQYF; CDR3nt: TGTGCCAGCAGTTACCCACGAGACAGGGCCCTTACCTACGAGCAGTACTTC
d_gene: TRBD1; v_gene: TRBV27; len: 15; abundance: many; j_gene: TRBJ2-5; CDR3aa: CASSYRGLFSETQYF; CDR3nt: TGTGCCAGCAGTTACAGGGGCTTATTTTCAGAGACCCAGTACTTC
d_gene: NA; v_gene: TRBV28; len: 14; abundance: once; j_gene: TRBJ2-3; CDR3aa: CASSLDLLPDTQYF; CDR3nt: TGTGCCAGCAGTTTGGACTTGCTCCCAGATACGCAGTATTTT
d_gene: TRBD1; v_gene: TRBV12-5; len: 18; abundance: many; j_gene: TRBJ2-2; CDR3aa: CATRAGQEARGGTGELFF; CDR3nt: TGTGCTACCAGGGCGGGACAGGAGGCGAGGGGTGGCACCGGGGAGCTGTTTTTT
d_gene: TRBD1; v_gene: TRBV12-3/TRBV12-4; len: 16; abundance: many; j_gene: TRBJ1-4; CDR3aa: CASTPGQGSGREKLFF; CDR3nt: TGTGCCAGCACCCCGGGACAGGGATCGGGGAGAGAAAAACTGTTTTTT
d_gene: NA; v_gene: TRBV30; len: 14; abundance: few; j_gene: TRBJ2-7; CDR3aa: CAWSAGTRSYEQYF; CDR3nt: TGTGCCTGGAGTGCCGGGACTCGGTCCTACGAGCAGTACTTC
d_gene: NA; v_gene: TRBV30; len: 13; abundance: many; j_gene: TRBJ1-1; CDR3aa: CAWSVLRGAEAFF; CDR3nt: TGTGCCTGGAGTGTACTGCGGGGGGCTGAAGCTTTCTTT
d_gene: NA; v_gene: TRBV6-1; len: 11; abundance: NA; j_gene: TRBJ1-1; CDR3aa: CASNSWTEAFF; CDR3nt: TGTGCCAGCAACTCGTGGACTGAAGCTTTCTTT
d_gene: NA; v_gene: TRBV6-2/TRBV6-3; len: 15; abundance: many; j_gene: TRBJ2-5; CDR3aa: CASSYSGGKEETQYF; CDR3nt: TGTGCCAGCAGTTACTCCGGCGGGAAGGAAGAGACCCAGTACTTC
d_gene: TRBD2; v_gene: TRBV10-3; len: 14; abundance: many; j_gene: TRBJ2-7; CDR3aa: CAISESRGIYEQYF; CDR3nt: TGTGCCATCAGTGAGTCGCGGGGGATTTACGAGCAGTACTTC
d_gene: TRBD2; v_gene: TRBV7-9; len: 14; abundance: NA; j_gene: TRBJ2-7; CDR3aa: CASSPGGRTYEQYF; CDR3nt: TGTGCCAGCAGCCCGGGGGGACGCACCTACGAGCAGTACTTC
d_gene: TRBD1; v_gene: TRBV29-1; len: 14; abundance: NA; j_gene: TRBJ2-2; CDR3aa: CSVSTGGLAGELFF; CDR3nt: TGCAGCGTTTCCACAGGGGGCTTGGCCGGGGAGCTGTTTTTT
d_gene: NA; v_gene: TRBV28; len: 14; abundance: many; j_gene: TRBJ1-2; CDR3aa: CASSSLGVTYGYTF; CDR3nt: TGTGCCAGCAGCTCCCTCGGGGTTACCTATGGCTACACCTTC
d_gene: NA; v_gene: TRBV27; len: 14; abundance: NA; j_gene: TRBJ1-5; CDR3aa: CASSLSIVYQPQHF; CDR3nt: TGTGCCAGCAGTTTAAGCATCGTTTATCAGCCCCAGCATTTT
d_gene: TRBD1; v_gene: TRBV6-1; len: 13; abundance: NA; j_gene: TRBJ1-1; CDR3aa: CASSLGGTVEAFF; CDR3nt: TGTGCCAGCAGCTTAGGGGGGACAGTCGAAGCTTTCTTT
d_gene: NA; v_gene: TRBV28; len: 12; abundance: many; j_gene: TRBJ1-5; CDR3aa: CASRVWGQPQHF; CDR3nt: TGTGCCAGCAGGGTATGGGGTCAGCCCCAGCATTTT
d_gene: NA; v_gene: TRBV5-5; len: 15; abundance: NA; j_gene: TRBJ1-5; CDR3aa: CASSWDPGVGQPQHF; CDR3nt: TGTGCCAGCAGCTGGGACCCGGGGGTTGGTCAGCCCCAGCATTTT
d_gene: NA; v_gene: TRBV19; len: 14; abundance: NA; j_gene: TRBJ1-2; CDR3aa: CASSIVENNYGYTF; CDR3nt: TGTGCCAGTAGTATAGTGGAGAACAACTATGGCTACACCTTC
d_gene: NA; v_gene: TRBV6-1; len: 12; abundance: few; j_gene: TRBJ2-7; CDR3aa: CATGRGLNEQYF; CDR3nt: TGTGCCACCGGGAGGGGGCTCAACGAGCAGTACTTC
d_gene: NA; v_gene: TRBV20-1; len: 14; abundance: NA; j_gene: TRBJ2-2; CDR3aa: CSGKPDSYTGELFF; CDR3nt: TGCAGTGGAAAACCGGACTCGTACACCGGGGAGCTGTTTTTT
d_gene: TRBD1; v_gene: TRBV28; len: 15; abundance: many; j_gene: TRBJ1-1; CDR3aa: CASSLGQAGYTEAFF; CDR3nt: TGTGCCAGCAGTTTAGGACAGGCCGGGTACACTGAAGCTTTCTTT
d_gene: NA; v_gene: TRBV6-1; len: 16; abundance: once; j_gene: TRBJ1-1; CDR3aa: CASSYRSQGGSSEAFF; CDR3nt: TGTGCCAGCAGTTACAGGTCCCAGGGAGGATCGTCTGAAGCTTTCTTT
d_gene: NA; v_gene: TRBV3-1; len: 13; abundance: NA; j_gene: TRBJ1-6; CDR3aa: CASNGPGFSPLHF; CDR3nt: TGTGCCAGTAACGGTCCGGGTTTTTCGCCCCTCCACTTT
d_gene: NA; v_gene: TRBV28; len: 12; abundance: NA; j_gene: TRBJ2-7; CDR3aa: CASSLKFYEQYF; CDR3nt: TGTGCCAGCAGTTTAAAATTTTACGAGCAGTACTTC
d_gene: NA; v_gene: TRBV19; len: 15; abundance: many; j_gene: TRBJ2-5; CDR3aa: CASSLGIPPGETQYF; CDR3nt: TGTGCCAGTAGTCTCGGGATCCCTCCTGGGGAGACCCAGTACTTC
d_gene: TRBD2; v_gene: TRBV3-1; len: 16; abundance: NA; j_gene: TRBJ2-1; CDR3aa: CASSQALAGGTNEQFF; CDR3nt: TGTGCCAGCAGCCAAGCCCTAGCGGGAGGGACCAATGAGCAGTTCTTC
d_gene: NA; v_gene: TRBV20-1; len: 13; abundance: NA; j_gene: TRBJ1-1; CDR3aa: CSARAGTGVDAFF; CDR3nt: TGCAGTGCTAGGGCCGGGACGGGAGTGGACGCTTTCTTT
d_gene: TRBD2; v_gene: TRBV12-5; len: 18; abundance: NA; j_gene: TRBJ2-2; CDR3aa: CASGLEGLAKRNTGELFF; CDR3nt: TGTGCTAGTGGTTTGGAGGGACTAGCGAAAAGAAACACCGGGGAGCTGTTTTTT
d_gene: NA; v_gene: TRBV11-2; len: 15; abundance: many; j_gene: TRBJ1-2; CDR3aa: CASSPRPGPDIGYTF; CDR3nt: TGTGCCAGCAGCCCCCGCCCCGGACCGGATATAGGCTACACCTTC
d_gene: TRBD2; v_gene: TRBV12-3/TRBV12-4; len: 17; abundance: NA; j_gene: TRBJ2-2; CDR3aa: CASSPYELASNTGELFF; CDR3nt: TGTGCCAGCAGTCCATATGAACTAGCGTCGAACACCGGGGAGCTGTTTTTT
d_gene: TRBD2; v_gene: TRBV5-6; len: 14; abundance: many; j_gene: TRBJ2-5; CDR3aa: CASSGSAGGETQYF; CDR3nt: TGTGCCAGCAGCGGTTCGGCGGGAGGAGAGACCCAGTACTTC
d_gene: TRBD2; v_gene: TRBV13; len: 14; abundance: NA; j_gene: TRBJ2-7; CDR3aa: CASSPGLGAVEQYF; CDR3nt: TGTGCCAGCAGCCCGGGACTAGGAGCGGTCGAGCAGTACTTC
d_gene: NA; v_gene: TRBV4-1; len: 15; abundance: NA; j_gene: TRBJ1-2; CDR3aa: CASSQLSSPNYGYTF; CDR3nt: TGCGCCAGCAGCCAGTTGAGCTCACCCAACTATGGCTACACCTTC
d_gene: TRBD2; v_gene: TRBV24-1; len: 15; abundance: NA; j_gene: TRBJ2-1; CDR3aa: CATSDGRGYHNEQFF; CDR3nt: TGTGCCACCAGTGATGGGCGGGGGTACCACAATGAGCAGTTCTTC
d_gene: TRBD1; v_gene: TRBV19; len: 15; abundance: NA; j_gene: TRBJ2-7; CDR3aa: CASSNPMTGIYEQYF; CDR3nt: TGTGCCAGTAGTAACCCTATGACAGGGATCTACGAGCAGTACTTC
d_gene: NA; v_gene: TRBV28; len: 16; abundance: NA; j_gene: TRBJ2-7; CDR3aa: CASSSPVGAGMYEQYF; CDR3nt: TGTGCCAGCAGCAGCCCCGTTGGGGCGGGGATGTACGAGCAGTACTTC
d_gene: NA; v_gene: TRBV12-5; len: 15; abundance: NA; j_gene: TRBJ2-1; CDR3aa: CATLRHREIYNEQFF; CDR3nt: TGTGCTACTCTGCGGCACAGGGAGATTTACAATGAGCAGTTCTTC
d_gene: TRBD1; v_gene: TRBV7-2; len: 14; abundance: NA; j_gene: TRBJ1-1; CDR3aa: CASSFGDSPIEAFF; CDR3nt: TGTGCCAGCAGCTTCGGGGACAGCCCTATTGAAGCTTTCTTT
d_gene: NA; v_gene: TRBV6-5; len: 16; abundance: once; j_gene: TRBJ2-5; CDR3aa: CASSYAGGGPQETQYF; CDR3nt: TGTGCCAGCAGTTACGCGGGCGGAGGCCCCCAAGAGACCCAGTACTTC
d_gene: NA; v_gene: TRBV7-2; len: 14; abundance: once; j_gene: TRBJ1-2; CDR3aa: CASSLNRWGYGYTF; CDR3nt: TGTGCCAGCAGCTTAAACCGGTGGGGATATGGCTACACCTTC
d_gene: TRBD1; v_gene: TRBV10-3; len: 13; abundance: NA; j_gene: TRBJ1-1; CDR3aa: CAITTGENTEAFF; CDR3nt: TGTGCCATCACCACAGGGGAAAACACTGAAGCTTTCTTT
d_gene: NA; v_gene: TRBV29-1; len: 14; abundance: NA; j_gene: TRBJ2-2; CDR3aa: CSVVDYLNTGELFF; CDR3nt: TGCAGCGTTGTTGACTACTTGAACACCGGGGAGCTGTTTTTT
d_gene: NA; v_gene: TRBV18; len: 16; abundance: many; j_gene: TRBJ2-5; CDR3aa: CASSPPSGASRETQYF; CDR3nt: TGTGCCAGCTCACCACCGAGTGGGGCTAGCAGAGAGACCCAGTACTTC
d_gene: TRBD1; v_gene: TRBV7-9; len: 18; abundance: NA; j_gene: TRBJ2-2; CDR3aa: CASSSPSPGQGDTGELFF; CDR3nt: TGTGCCAGCAGCTCTCCATCCCCGGGACAGGGGGACACCGGGGAGCTGTTTTTT